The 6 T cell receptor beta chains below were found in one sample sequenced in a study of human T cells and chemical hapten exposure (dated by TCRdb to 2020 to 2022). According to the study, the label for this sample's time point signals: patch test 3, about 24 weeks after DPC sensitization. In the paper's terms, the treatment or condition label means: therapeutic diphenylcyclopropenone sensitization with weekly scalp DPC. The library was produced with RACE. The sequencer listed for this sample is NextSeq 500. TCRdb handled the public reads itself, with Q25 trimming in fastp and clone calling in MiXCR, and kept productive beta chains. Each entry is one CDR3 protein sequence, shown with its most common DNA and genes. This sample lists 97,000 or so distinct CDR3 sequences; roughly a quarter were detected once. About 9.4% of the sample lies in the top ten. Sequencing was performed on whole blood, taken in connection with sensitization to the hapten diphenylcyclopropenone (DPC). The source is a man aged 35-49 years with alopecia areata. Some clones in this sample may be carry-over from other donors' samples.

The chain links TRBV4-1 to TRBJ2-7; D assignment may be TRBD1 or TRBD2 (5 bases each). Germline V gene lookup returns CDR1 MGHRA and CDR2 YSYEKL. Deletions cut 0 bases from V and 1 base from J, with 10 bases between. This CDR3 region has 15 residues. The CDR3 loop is CASSQDRGISYEQYF. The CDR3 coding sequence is TGCGCCAGCAGCCAAGATCGGGGCATTTCCTACGAGCAGTACTTC.

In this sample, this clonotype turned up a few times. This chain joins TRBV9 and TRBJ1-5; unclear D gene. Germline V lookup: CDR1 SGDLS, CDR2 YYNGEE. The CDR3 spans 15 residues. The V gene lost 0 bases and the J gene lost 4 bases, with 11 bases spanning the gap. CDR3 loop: CASSVGPVGNQPQHF. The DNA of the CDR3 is TGTGCCAGCAGCGTAGGTCCGGTGGGAAATCAGCCCCAGCATTTT.

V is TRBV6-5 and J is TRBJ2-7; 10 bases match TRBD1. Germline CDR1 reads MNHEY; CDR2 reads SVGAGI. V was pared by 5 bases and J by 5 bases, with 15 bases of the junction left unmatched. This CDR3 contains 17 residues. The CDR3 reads CASSRIVGQGMAHEQYF. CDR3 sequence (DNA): TGTGCCAGCAGTCGTATAGTGGGACAGGGGATGGCCCACGAGCAGTACTTC.

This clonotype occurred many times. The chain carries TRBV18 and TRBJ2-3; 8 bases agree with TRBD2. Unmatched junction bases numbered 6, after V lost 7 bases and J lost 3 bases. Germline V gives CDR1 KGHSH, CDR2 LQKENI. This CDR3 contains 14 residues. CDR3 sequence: CASLAGTRTDTQYF. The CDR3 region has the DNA TGTGCCAGCTTAGCCGGGACTAGGACAGATACGCAGTATTTT.

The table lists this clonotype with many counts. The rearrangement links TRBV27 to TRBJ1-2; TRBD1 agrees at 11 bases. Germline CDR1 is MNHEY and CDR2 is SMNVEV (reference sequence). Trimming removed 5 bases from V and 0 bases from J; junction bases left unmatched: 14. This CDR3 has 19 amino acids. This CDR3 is CASSPRTGGMVRANYGYTF. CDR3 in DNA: TGTGCCAGCAGTCCAAGGACAGGGGGCATGGTCCGAGCTAACTATGGCTACACCTTC.

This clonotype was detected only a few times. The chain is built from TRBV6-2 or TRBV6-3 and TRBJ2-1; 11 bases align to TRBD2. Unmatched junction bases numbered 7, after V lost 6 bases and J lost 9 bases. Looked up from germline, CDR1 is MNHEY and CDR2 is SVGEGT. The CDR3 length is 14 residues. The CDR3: CASRTSGTLSEQFF. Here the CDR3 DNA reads TGTGCCAGCAGGACTAGCGGGACCCTTAGTGAGCAGTTCTTC.